This T cell receptor beta chain is drawn from a study of shared clonotypes between healthy human individuals (TCRdb year 2020). Regarding the study in general: The cohort included three men and a couple of women between 18 and 49 years of age. For each donor, CD4 naive and CD4 memory were each run on three plates, CD8 naive on two plates, and CD8 memory on one plate. The study deeply sequenced blood TCR repertoires of about 5 healthy adults to estimate repertoire size and the extent of clonotype sharing between individuals. Libraries were prepared and TCR repertoires were sequenced by different laboratories using diverse techniques, in order to increase sequencing depth and limit assay-specific biases. Per donor, leukapheresis produced somewhere between about 0.94 and 8.9 billion PBMCs.

Broad study findings and their caveats: Larger estimated clonotype richness was generally found for naive subsets than for memory subsets. Only blood was sampled, and tissue TCR repertoires likely differ from those in blood. Based on pairwise subsampling, the degree of clonotype sharing among donors was expected to be affected by sequencing depth. Clonotypes shared by all four sorted-subset donors showed higher generation probabilities than non-shared clonotypes. The genetic and exposure-history diversity represented was limited by the small number of donors. Sharing across four donors was observed for approximately 5% of naive CD4, 3.5% of naive CD8, 2.3% of memory CD4, and 0.4% of memory CD8 clonotypes. Even with the large sequencing depth, rarefaction of the sorted-subset datasets indicated that sequencing was incomplete.

CDR1 and CDR2 (MNHEY, SVGAGI) derive from the germline V gene. V is pared back by 2 bases and J by 2 bases, with 6 bases lying between the germline termini. The CDR3 spans 13 residues, from the cysteine through the phenylalanine. Only the CDR3 portion is preserved as DNA: 39 bases, with reading frame beginning at the first base. The donors were healthy, HIV-negative adults who had no recently reported acute infections or vaccinations. All donors were Caucasian adults living in Nashville, Tennessee, USA. CD4+ T cells were enriched by magnetic negative selection, after which naive cells were positively selected on CD45RA and the negative fraction was taken as the memory subset. After blood collection by leukapheresis, PBMCs were isolated using Ficoll-Histopaque density gradient centrifugation and then cryopreserved in the vapor phase of liquid nitrogen. Purity and quantity of every magnetically sorted T cell population were checked by analytical flow cytometry. From each sorted fraction, genomic DNA was isolated and quantified by UV absorbance on a Nanodrop 2000c.

This clone was found a few times. Its cognate antigen has yet to be identified. Base quality data are lacking; no much larger clone is found one base away. TCR CDR3 regions were amplified from genomic DNA by multiplex PCR using the deep immunoSEQ assay. For each cell subset, the extracted genomic DNA was distributed evenly across all wells of several immunoSEQ 96-well plates, and each plate served as one replicate. Each replicate PCR for sorted subsets received about 210 ng genomic DNA, equal to about 30,000 T cell genomes. Purified libraries were quantified with a Qubit 3.0 fluorometer, sized on a Bioanalyzer 2100, and re-quantified with the KAPA Library Quantification kit. Every immunoSEQ 96-well plate was sequenced on a separate single-read 150-cycle Illumina NextSeq 550 flow cell. As for how the authors treated the data: The immunoSEQ output contained only junctional sequences without quality scores, so filtering could not match that applied to full-length reads. To assign V/J genes and CDR3, sequences were annotated against IMGT germline references using PyIR, a Python wrapper for IgBLAST v1.9. Reads were filtered out if the reads had weak V/J assignments (E-value above 1e-6), no CDR3, stop codons, out-of-frame junctions, or ambiguous translated residues. A V3J clonotype was defined by an identical inferred V gene, J gene, and CDR3 amino acid sequence. The percentage overlap between two repertoires was calculated by dividing the number of shared unique clonotypes by the size of the smaller repertoire. Repertoire richness was assessed with RTK rarefaction, the Chao1 estimator, and Recon v2.1 estimates of unobserved clonotypes. Generation probabilities were computed with OLGA for all TCRbeta clonotypes obtained by the gDNA method from several donors. TCRdb obtained this table from immuneACCESS and retained in-frame rearrangements with V and J assigned. These tables miss some clones; where compared with another copy, unresolved V genes account for less than half of the shortfall, and the remainder is unexplained. The V and J calls and the clone size are those of that table, but D and trimming were determined from the DNA. The sample records millions of clones, just over 90% of which are singletons. The top ten hold under 0.45% of the sample.

The sequencing sample was made of naive CD4+ T cells from PBMCs. The intended sense of this specimen's cell subset or site label: CD45RA+ positively selected. The sequence joins TRBV6-5 to TRBJ1-1; the D gene cannot be named for sure. The clonotype was recovered from a man younger than 35 in good health. Some clones in this sample may be carry-over from other donors' samples. The CDR3 is CASSYRTNTEAFF. The DNA is TGTGCCAGCAGTTACCGAACCAACACTGAAGCTTTCTTT.